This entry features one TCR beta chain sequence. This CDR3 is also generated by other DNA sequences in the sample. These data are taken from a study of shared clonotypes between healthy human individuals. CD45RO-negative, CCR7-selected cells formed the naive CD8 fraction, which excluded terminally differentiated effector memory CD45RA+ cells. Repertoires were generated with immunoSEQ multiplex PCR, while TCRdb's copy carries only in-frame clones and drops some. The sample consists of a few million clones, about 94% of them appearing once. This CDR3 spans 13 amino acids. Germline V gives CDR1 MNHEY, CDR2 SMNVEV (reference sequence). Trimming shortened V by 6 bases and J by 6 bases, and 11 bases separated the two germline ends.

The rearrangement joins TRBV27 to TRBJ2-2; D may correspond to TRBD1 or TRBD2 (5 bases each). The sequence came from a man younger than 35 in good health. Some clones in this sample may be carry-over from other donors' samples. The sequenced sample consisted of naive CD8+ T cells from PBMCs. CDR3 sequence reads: CASSLRGPGELFF. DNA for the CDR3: TGTGCCAGCAGCCTAAGGGGACCCGGGGAGCTGTTTTTT.